One sample yielded the 21 T cell receptor beta chains listed below, sequenced in a study of blood T cell repertoires in COVID-19. Produced via immunoSEQ multiplex PCR; TCRdb's table is partial and in-frame only. The sample comprises roughly 110,000 clones, over 80% of which are singletons, and 0.8% to 0.9% rests with the top ten. The sample comprised peripheral blood. These receptors were obtained from a woman aged 65 to 85 with acute or convalescent COVID-19.

The V call is TRBV24-1, the J call TRBJ2-5, with D possibly being TRBD1 (5 bases). The CDR3 is 15 residues long. Trimming removed 5 bases from V and 5 bases from J, with 17 bases in between. Germline V CDR1 and CDR2: KGHDR, SFDVKD. CDR3: CATSAFDSFVETQYF. As DNA, the CDR3 is TGTGCCACCAGTGCTTTTGACAGTTTCGTGGAGACCCAGTACTTC.

This rearrangement joins TRBV5-6 to TRBJ2-1; 7 nucleotides match TRBD1. Germline V gives CDR1 SGHDT, CDR2 YYEEEE. V dropped 3 bases and J dropped 0; count of bases not matched to a gene: 9. The CDR3 is 17 residues long. CDR3 sequence (DNA): TGTGCCAGCAGCTCACCGACAGGGATATTCTCCTACAATGAGCAGTTCTTC. Amino acid sequence: CASSSPTGIFSYNEQFF.

The V gene is TRBV10-2, the J gene TRBJ1-5; tentative D call: TRBD1 (6 bases). V was cut by 3 bases and J by 5 bases, with 11 bases left in between. Germline CDR1 and CDR2: WSHSY and SAAADI. This CDR3 region has 14 residues. In DNA form, the CDR3 reads TGCGCCAGCAGTGAACAGGGTGGCGATCAGCCCCAGCATTTT. This sequence encodes CASSEQGGDQPQHF.

The J gene is TRBJ1-5, the V gene TRBV6-6; the D gene is possibly TRBD1 (5 bases). The germline V gene encodes CDR1 MNHNY and CDR2 SVGAGI (reference sequence). This CDR3 region has 15 residues. Trimming pared 6 bases from V and 3 bases from J, leaving 15 bases between. The DNA for the CDR3 is TGTGCCAGCAGCTGGCCGGGCAGGGACAATCAGCCCCAGCATTTT. The encoded protein is CASSWPGRDNQPQHF.

This clone was seen just once. Different DNA sequences within this sample yield the same CDR3. This chain connects TRBV5-1 to TRBJ2-6; D might be TRBD1 (6 bases). From germline, CDR1 is SGHRS and CDR2 YFSETQ. The CDR3 consists of 15 residues. The germline V and J ends were trimmed by 4 bases and 0 bases, with 8 bases remaining between them. DNA for the CDR3: TGCGCCAGCAGCCCGGACAGCTCTGGGGCCAACGTCCTGACTTTC. Amino acid sequence: CASSPDSSGANVLTF. Full variable domain (missing parts from reference TRBV5-1 and TRBJ2-6): KAGVTQTPRYLIKTRGQQVTLSCSPISGHRSVSWYQQTPGQGLQFLFEYFSETQRNKGNFPGRFSGRQFSNSRSEMNVSTLELGDSALYLCASSPDSSGANVLTFGAGSRLTVL.

The chain carries TRBV6-5 and TRBJ2-7; TRBD2 aligns across 11 bases. The CDR3 is 15 amino acids. Germline lookup yields CDR1 MNHEY and CDR2 SVGAGI. Germline trimming cut 6 bases from V and 2 bases from J; bases unmatched to any gene: 6. DNA of the CDR3: TGTGCCAGCAGGGTAGCGGGAGGGGGCACCTACGAGCAGTACTTC. Amino acids: CASRVAGGGTYEQYF.

The chain carries TRBV4-2 and TRBJ1-2; 9 bases agree with TRBD1. CDR3 length equals 13 residues. Germline V gene data show CDR1 as LGHNA and CDR2 as YNFKEQ. V dropped 3 bases and J dropped 4; count of bases not matched to a gene: 0. CDR3 in DNA: TGTGCCAGCAGCCAGACAGGGGGCTATGGCTACACCTTC. It codes for CASSQTGGYGYTF.

This clone was detected only a few times. The V call is TRBV3-1 (or the pseudogene TRBV3-2), the J call TRBJ2-2; D perhaps matches TRBD2 (6 bases). Germline assignment: CDR1 LGHDT and CDR2 YNNKEL (reference sequence). CDR3 size: 15 residues. Between the trimmed V and J ends, which lost 2 bases and 7 bases, there was a span of 14 bases. CDR3 protein: CASSQWSGGHGELFF. The CDR3 nucleotides read TGTGCCAGCAGCCAATGGTCCGGGGGTCACGGGGAGCTGTTTTTT.

The V call is TRBV5-1, the J call TRBJ2-1; D possibly corresponds to TRBD1 (5 bases). The V and J ends lost 0 bases and 5 bases respectively, with 6 bases between them. From germline, CDR1 is SGHRS and CDR2 YFSETQ. The length of the CDR3 is 13 residues. The CDR3 DNA follows: TGCGCCAGCAGCTTGGACAGGAACAATGAGCAGTTCTTC. Its protein product is CASSLDRNNEQFF. Using reference TRBV5-1 and TRBJ2-1 for the parts outside the CDR3, the full variable domain is KAGVTQTPRYLIKTRGQQVTLSCSPISGHRSVSWYQQTPGQGLQFLFEYFSETQRNKGNFPGRFSGRQFSNSRSEMNVSTLELGDSALYLCASSLDRNNEQFFGPGTRLTVL.

The chain carries TRBV23-1 and TRBJ1-1, with D possibly TRBD1 on 6 matching bases. TRBV23-1 qualifies as an ORF whose function is uncertain. V lost 1 base, J lost 0 bases, and 27 bases lay in between. The CDR3 extends over 21 amino acids. The CDR3 bases are TGCGCCAGCAGTCAATTAAGGGGGTGTCTGAGTCGGACTTACATGAACACTGAAGCTTTCTTT. It yields the protein CASSQLRGCLSRTYMNTEAFF.

The V and J genes are TRBV2 and TRBJ2-7; D not resolved. Germline CDR1 SNHLY, CDR2 FYNNEI. This CDR3 has 14 amino acids. Deletions cut 2 bases from V and 4 bases from J, with 12 bases between. The DNA of the CDR3 is TGTGCCAGCAGTGAATCGGTGGTCGCTTACGAGCAGTACTTC. It is translated as CASSESVVAYEQYF.

The chain combines TRBV19 with TRBJ1-1; D unresolved. V was trimmed by 11 bases and J by 10 bases, leaving 20 bases between them. CDR3 length: 12 amino acids. The germline V gene has CDR1 LNHDA and CDR2 SQIVND (reference sequence). In DNA form, the CDR3 reads TGTGCCTCTCACGGGGTCGGCACTCTAGCTTTCTTT. It is translated as CASHGVGTLAFF.

The chain is built from TRBV28 and TRBJ1-1; no clear D gene. Trimming cost V 2 bases and J 1 base, with 5 bases left between them. Germline loops: CDR1 MDHEN, CDR2 SYDVKM. The CDR3 is 13 residues long. For the CDR3, the DNA is TGTGCCAGCAGTTTAACAGAGAACACTGAAGCTTTCTTT. It is translated as CASSLTENTEAFF.

The gene calls are TRBV28 and TRBJ2-7, with D perhaps matching TRBD1 (6 bases). CDR1 is MDHEN and CDR2 is SYDVKM in the germline V gene. The CDR3 is made up of 16 amino acids. Trimming took off 6 bases at V and 4 bases at J, with 22 bases between the two ends. This CDR3 is CASRPGAGLSLYEQYF. The CDR3 nucleotides read TGTGCCAGCAGGCCAGGGGCAGGACTTTCCCTATACGAGCAGTACTTC.

The chain carries TRBV7-7 and TRBJ2-1; 10 bases line up with TRBD1. The CDR3 totals 16 residues. Germline V CDR1 and CDR2: SSHAT, FNYEAQ (reference sequence). V was pared by 0 bases and J by 8 bases, with 7 bases of the junction left unmatched. The CDR3 spells CASSLALRDRGDEQFF. The CDR3 nucleotides read TGTGCCAGCAGCTTAGCGCTAAGGGACAGGGGCGATGAGCAGTTCTTC.

J is TRBJ2-1 and V is TRBV27; 7 bases match TRBD2. CDR1 is MNHEY, CDR2 SMNVEV, per germline (reference sequence). V lost 5 bases and J lost 12; bases outside the gene matches: 10. The CDR3 loop spans 13 amino acids. The chain's CDR3 is CASSAYLAGVQFF. The CDR3 DNA reads as TGTGCCAGCAGTGCGTATTTGGCGGGAGTGCAGTTCTTC.

The CDR3 nucleotides read TGCAGTGCTACTGACAGGGGAAAAAACTATGGCTACACCTTC. It yields the protein CSATDRGKNYGYTF. This sequence joins TRBV20-1 and TRBJ1-2; TRBD1 aligns across 8 bases. Germline values: CDR1 DFQATT, CDR2 SNEGSKA (reference sequence). CDR3 length: 14 amino acids. V lost 4 bases, J lost 2 bases, and 6 bases stayed unmatched.

V gene TRBV29-1 combines with J gene TRBJ1-5, with D unclear. Germline CDR1 and CDR2: SQVTM and ANQGSEA. V was pared by 3 bases and J by 0 bases, with 9 bases between. The CDR3 is made up of 14 amino acids. CDR3: CSVDNPGSNQPQHF. The CDR3 DNA reads as TGCAGCGTTGATAACCCCGGTAGCAATCAGCCCCAGCATTTT.

The rearrangement joins TRBV7-6 to TRBJ2-5; 9 bases line up with TRBD2. CDR1 SGHVS and CDR2 FNYEAQ come from the germline V gene. The CDR3 length is 16 residues. Trimming took 2 bases from V and 5 from J; bases not matched to a gene: 9. The CDR3 DNA follows: TGTGCCAGCAGCTTAAGTAGCGGGGGCACTCGGGAGACCCAGTACTTC. Translated, it gives CASSLSSGGTRETQYF.

The CDR3 DNA sequence: TGTGCCAGCAGCTTAGTGGGAGGGGATACGCAGTATTTT. This sequence encodes CASSLVGGDTQYF. The rearrangement uses TRBV7-2 and TRBJ2-3, with 7 positions matching TRBD2. The CDR3 sequence is 13 residues long. V lost 1 base, J lost 6 bases, and 1 base stayed unmatched. The germline V gene has CDR1 SGHTA and CDR2 FQGNSA. Full variable domain (rest looked up from reference TRBV7-2 and TRBJ2-3): GAGVSQSPSNKVTEKGKDVELRCDPISGHTALYWYRQSLGQGLEFLIYFQGNSAPDKSGLPSDRFSAERTGGSVSTLTIQRTQQEDSAVYLCASSLVGGDTQYFGPGTRLTVL.

This rearrangement joins TRBV14 to TRBJ1-2; 7 nucleotides align to TRBD1. The CDR3 length is 13 residues. The germline V gene has CDR1 SGHDN and CDR2 FVKESK. Losses at the gene ends were 4 bases for V and 5 bases for J; bases not matched to a gene: 4. Here the CDR3 DNA reads TGTGCCAGCAGCCCCCTGACAGGGTATGGCTACACCTTC. Amino acids: CASSPLTGYGYTF.